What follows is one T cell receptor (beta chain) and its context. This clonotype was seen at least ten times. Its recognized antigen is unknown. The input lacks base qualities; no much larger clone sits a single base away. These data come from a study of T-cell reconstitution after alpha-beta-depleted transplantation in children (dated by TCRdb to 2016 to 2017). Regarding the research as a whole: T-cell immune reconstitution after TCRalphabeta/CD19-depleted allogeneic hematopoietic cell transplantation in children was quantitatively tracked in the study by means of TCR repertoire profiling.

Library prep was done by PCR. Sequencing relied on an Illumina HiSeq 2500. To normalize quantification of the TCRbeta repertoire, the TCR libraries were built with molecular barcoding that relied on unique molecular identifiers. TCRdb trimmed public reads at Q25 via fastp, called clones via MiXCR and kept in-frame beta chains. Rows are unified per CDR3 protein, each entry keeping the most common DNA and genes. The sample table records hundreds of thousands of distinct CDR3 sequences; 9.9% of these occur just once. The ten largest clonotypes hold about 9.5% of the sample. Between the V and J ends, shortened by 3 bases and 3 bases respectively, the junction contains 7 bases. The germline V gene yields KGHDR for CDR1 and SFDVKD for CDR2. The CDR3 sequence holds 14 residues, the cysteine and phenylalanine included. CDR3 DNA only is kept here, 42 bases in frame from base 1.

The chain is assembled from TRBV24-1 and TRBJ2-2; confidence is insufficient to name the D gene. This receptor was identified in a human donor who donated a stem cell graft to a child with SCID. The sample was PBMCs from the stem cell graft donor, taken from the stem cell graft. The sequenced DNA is TGTGCCACCAGTGATCCACAGTACACCGGGGAGCTGTTTTTT. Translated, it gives CATSDPQYTGELFF.